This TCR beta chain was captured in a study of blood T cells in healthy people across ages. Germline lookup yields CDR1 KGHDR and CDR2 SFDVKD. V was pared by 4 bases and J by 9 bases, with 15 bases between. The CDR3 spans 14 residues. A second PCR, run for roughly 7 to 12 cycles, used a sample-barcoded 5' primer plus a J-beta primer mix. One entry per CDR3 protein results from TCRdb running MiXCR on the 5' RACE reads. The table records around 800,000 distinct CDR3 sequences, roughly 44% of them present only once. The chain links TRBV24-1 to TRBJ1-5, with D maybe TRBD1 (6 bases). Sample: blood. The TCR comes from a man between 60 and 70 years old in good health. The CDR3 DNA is TGTGCCACCAGTGACCGACAGGCCGCTCGGCCCCAGCATTTT. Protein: CATSDRQAARPQHF.